This entry concerns a single T cell receptor (beta chain). CDR1 MNHEY and CDR2 SMNVEV come from the germline V gene (reference sequence). The CDR3 runs to 17 residues. Deletions cut 3 bases from V and 3 bases from J, with 20 bases between. These data belong to a study of blood T cell repertoires in COVID-19. About the research overall: Sites across the United States, Italy and Spain contributed samples from acute and convalescent COVID-19. PBMCs, B-cell-depleted T cells, or T cells provided the cDNA or gDNA that made up the material.

Authors' processing steps: By means of reference gene primer amplification, nucleated cell counts were estimated. TCRdb keeps only in-frame clones here, not all; method: immunoSEQ multiplex PCR. The V and J calls and clone size were taken over from that table, and D and trimming were inferred from the DNA. The repertoire holds under 200,000 clones, with about 88% as singletons. The sequenced material came from peripheral blood. This sequence was found in a man aged 18 to 29 with active or convalescent COVID-19. The chain uses TRBV27 and TRBJ2-5; possibly TRBD1 for D (6 bases). The CDR3 loop reads CASSLGSGHSRKETQYF. The CDR3 DNA sequence: TGTGCCAGCAGTTTGGGTTCGGGACATTCCCGAAAAGAGACCCAGTACTTC.